The 28 T cell receptor beta chains listed next were all sequenced from one sample in a study of blood T cell repertoires in COVID-19. Clones were read by immunoSEQ multiplex PCR, and TCRdb kept only the in-frame ones, dropping some. The repertoire holds some 270,000 clones, with almost 90% as singletons. The sample consisted of peripheral blood. Receptors were obtained from an older woman with COVID-19, enrolled during active disease.

This clone was counted once. The chain combines TRBV2 with TRBJ1-1; 11 nucleotides line up with TRBD1. V trimming: 6 bases; J trimming: 4 bases; junction bases outside the gene matches: 4. The germline CDR1 and CDR2 sequences are SNHLY and FYNNEI. The CDR3 covers 14 residues. As DNA, the CDR3 is TGTGCCAGCAGCGGACAGGGGGCGGGCACTGAAGCTTTCTTT. Its protein product is CASSGQGAGTEAFF.

The J gene is TRBJ1-5, the V gene TRBV5-5; 7 bases match TRBD1. The CDR3 spans 15 residues. Trimming at V came to 4 bases and at J to 0 bases, leaving 4 bases not matched to a gene. In germline, CDR1 is SGHKS, CDR2 YYEKEE (reference sequence). This CDR3 is CASSAEGASNQPQHF. The CDR3 coding sequence is TGTGCCAGCAGCGCTGAGGGGGCTAGCAATCAGCCCCAGCATTTT.

J is TRBJ2-5 and V is TRBV19; 14 bases map to TRBD2. The CDR3 is 16 amino acids. V was pared by 7 bases and J by 5 bases, with 9 bases of the junction left unmatched. Germline lookup yields CDR1 LNHDA and CDR2 SQIVND (reference sequence). The DNA of the CDR3 is TGTGCCAGTATGGCCCCGGGACTAGCGGGGGTCGAGACCCAGTACTTC. This encodes CASMAPGLAGVETQYF.

Here the CDR3 DNA reads TGTGCCAGCAGTCTTGAGGGGGAATATAGCAATCAGCCCCAGCATTTT. Its translation is CASSLEGEYSNQPQHF. This rearrangement joins TRBV6-6 to TRBJ1-5, with D possibly TRBD1 on 6 matching bases. CDR3 length equals 16 residues. The V and J ends lost 5 bases and 0 bases respectively, with 14 bases between them. Germline CDR1 reads MNHNY; CDR2 reads SVGAGI (reference sequence).

The V call is TRBV5-1, the J call TRBJ2-1; TRBD1 might be the D (6 bases). Germline CDR1 reads SGHRS; CDR2 reads YFSETQ. V was cut by 4 bases and J by 6 bases, with 20 bases left in between. This CDR3 comprises 16 residues. The CDR3 DNA sequence: TGCGCCAGCAGCCCGGGCAGGGGTAATACCGGCAATGAGCAGTTCTTC. Its protein product is CASSPGRGNTGNEQFF.

This chain links TRBV7-9 with TRBJ1-2; 7 bases are shared with TRBD1. The ends lost 5 bases at V and 8 bases at J; junction bases unmatched: 14. Germline V gene data show CDR1 as SEHNR and CDR2 as FQNEAQ (reference sequence). CDR3 length equals 15 residues. The CDR3: CASSLEGLRGPGYTF. The CDR3, as DNA: TGTGCCAGCAGCCTAGAAGGCCTGAGGGGGCCAGGCTACACCTTC.

The chain couples TRBV12-3 or TRBV12-4 to TRBJ2-1; 7 bases map to TRBD1. V gave up 1 base and J gave up 10 bases; unmatched junction bases: 4. This CDR3 contains 13 residues. CDR3 in DNA: TGTGCCAGCAGTTTAGGCGGACAGGCGGAGCAGTTCTTC. Translated: CASSLGGQAEQFF.

The rearrangement uses TRBV12-5 and TRBJ1-1; 7 bases line up with TRBD1. The CDR3 is 14 amino acids. Per germline, CDR1 LGHNT and CDR2 FRNRAP. The V and J ends lost 6 bases and 4 bases, in that order; junction bases with no gene match: 8. The chain's CDR3 is CASGPDRVVTEAFF. CDR3 DNA sequence: TGTGCTAGTGGCCCCGACAGGGTGGTCACTGAAGCTTTCTTT.

This clone was counted once. The V call is TRBV16, the J call TRBJ1-2; a weak D match, TRBD1 (6 bases). Germline V lookup: CDR1 KGHSY, CDR2 FQNENV. V shed 1 base and J shed 1 base, with 10 bases lying between them. The CDR3 extends over 15 amino acids. CDR3 nucleotide sequence: TGTGCCAGCAGCCAATTTGGGGGCCGTAACTATGGCTACACCTTC. Protein: CASSQFGGRNYGYTF.

There are a few counts of this clone. The V gene is TRBV5-5, the J gene TRBJ1-4; D is perhaps TRBD1 (5 bases). The CDR3 consists of 14 residues. Germline V gives CDR1 SGHKS, CDR2 YYEKEE (reference sequence). The V and J ends lost 2 bases and 0 bases respectively, with 5 bases between them. The DNA for the CDR3 is TGTGCCAGCAGCTTCAGGGCAACTAATGAAAAACTGTTTTTT. Amino acid sequence: CASSFRATNEKLFF.

This chain connects TRBV10-2 to TRBJ1-2; perhaps TRBD1 as D (6 bases). This CDR3 region has 15 residues. The germline V gene encodes CDR1 WSHSY and CDR2 SAAADI. V was shortened by 2 bases and J by 0 bases, with 10 bases between the two germline ends. CDR3 residues: CASSERGAPNYGYTF. Written as DNA, the CDR3 is TGCGCCAGCAGTGAGCGGGGGGCGCCTAACTATGGCTACACCTTC.

This clone was seen just once. CDR3 in amino acids: CASTNSPGIGTPLHF. The CDR3 DNA reads TGTGCCAGTACCAATTCCCCCGGAATCGGGACACCCCTCCACTTT. This chain uses TRBV19 with TRBJ1-6; D is unclear. The CDR3 spans 15 residues. Trimming took 7 bases from V and 11 from J, leaving 21 bases between them. Per the germline V gene, CDR1 is LNHDA and CDR2 is SQIVND (reference sequence).

This chain links TRBV7-9 with TRBJ2-7, with a possible D match to TRBD1 (6 bases). CDR3 length equals 19 residues. CDR1 and CDR2 from the germline V gene are SEHNR and FQNEAQ (reference sequence). V lost 5 bases and J lost 3, with 29 bases in between. CDR3: CASSPRFRGVNRVIYEQYF. The CDR3 nucleotides are TGTGCCAGCAGCCCCCGGTTCCGAGGCGTAAACAGGGTCATCTACGAGCAGTACTTC.

The chain links TRBV6-2 or TRBV6-3 to TRBJ1-1; weak D call: TRBD1 (6 bases). The germline V and J ends were trimmed by 6 bases and 5 bases, with 7 bases remaining between them. The length of the CDR3 is 11 residues. From germline, CDR1 is MNHEY and CDR2 SVGEGT. The CDR3, as DNA: TGTGCCAGCAGCAGGGGAACTGAAGCTTTCTTT. Its protein is CASSRGTEAFF.

The V gene is TRBV2, the J gene TRBJ1-1; 8 nucleotides line up with TRBD1. The CDR3 loop spans 16 amino acids. The V gene end was trimmed by 2 bases and the J gene end by 1 base; junction bases not matched to a gene: 6. The V gene's germline CDR1 is SNHLY and CDR2 FYNNEI. CDR3: CASSEFSGQGNTEAFF. The CDR3 bases are TGTGCCAGCAGTGAATTTAGCGGACAGGGGAACACTGAAGCTTTCTTT.

This chain uses TRBV3-1 (or the pseudogene TRBV3-2) with TRBJ1-1; 8 bases fit TRBD1. This CDR3 region has 15 residues. V was pared by 4 bases and J by 5 bases, with 9 bases of the junction left unmatched. Germline CDR1 LGHDT, CDR2 YNNKEL (reference sequence). The CDR3 nucleotides read TGTGCCAGCAGCCCCAGCCAGGGGGCGGTTACTGAAGCTTTCTTT. It translates to CASSPSQGAVTEAFF.

This clone turned up a few times. The V and J genes are TRBV30 and TRBJ1-5; tentative D call: TRBD1 (5 bases). Germline V gives CDR1 GTSNPN, CDR2 SVGIG (reference sequence). CDR3 length: 14 residues. The V and J ends lost 1 base and 7 bases respectively, with 14 bases between them. The CDR3 DNA reads as TGTGCCTGGAGTGATGGGGGAGGGAGACAGCCCCAGCATTTT. Its protein product is CAWSDGGGRQPQHF.

The genes are TRBV16 and TRBJ1-2, with a possible D match to TRBD1 (5 bases). CDR1 is KGHSY, CDR2 FQNENV, per germline. The CDR3 extends over 14 amino acids. V dropped 0 bases and J dropped 5 bases, with 10 bases sitting between them. CDR3: CASSQSQGQYGYTF. In nucleotides, the CDR3 is TGTGCCAGCAGCCAATCCCAGGGTCAGTATGGCTACACCTTC.

This chain uses TRBV4-3 with TRBJ2-1; 10 bases map to TRBD1. The germline V gene encodes CDR1 LGHNA and CDR2 YSLEER. This CDR3 comprises 15 residues. Trimming took 1 base from V and 3 from J; bases not matched to a gene: 0. The CDR3 bases are TGCGCCAGCAGCCAAGGGACAGGGGGCTACAATGAGCAGTTCTTC. This sequence encodes CASSQGTGGYNEQFF.

The genes are TRBV13 and TRBJ2-7; D is unresolved. The CDR3 loop spans 12 amino acids. Looked up from germline, CDR1 is PRHDT and CDR2 is FYEKMQ (reference sequence). V gave up 0 bases and J gave up 7 bases, with 7 bases separating them. CDR3 sequence: CASSLGVREQYF. The DNA for the CDR3 is TGTGCCAGCAGCTTAGGTGTCAGGGAGCAGTACTTC.

J is TRBJ1-4 and V is TRBV4-3; the D gene is possibly TRBD1 (5 bases). V lost 4 bases, J lost 0 bases, and 12 bases lay in between. The V gene's germline CDR1 is LGHNA and CDR2 YSLEER. CDR3 length: 16 residues. CDR3 nucleotide sequence: TGCGCCAGCAGCCTTCTTGCGACAGCAACTAATGAAAAACTGTTTTTT. It translates to CASSLLATATNEKLFF.

This rearrangement joins TRBV3-1 (or the pseudogene TRBV3-2) to TRBJ1-6; D is possibly TRBD1 (6 bases). The CDR3 is made up of 13 amino acids. Trimming took 4 bases from V and 8 from J, leaving 9 bases between them. Germline V lookup: CDR1 LGHDT, CDR2 YNNKEL (reference sequence). The CDR3 reads CASSPDSYSPLHF. The CDR3 DNA sequence: TGTGCCAGCAGCCCGGACAGCTATTCACCCCTCCACTTT.

The rearrangement joins TRBV19 to TRBJ2-5; 10 bases fit TRBD1. The CDR3 runs 14 residues. Losses at the gene ends were 5 bases for V and 5 bases for J; bases not matched to a gene: 5. Looked up from germline, CDR1 is LNHDA and CDR2 is SQIVND (reference sequence). Here the CDR3 reads CASSGDRGRETQYF. In nucleotides, the CDR3 is TGTGCCAGTAGTGGGGACAGGGGCCGGGAGACCCAGTACTTC. The full variable domain, in which reference TRBV19 and TRBJ2-5 provide the parts outside the CDR3, is DGGITQSPKYLFRKEGQNVTLSCEQNLNHDAMYWYRQDPGQGLRLIYYSQIVNDFQKGDIAEGYSVSREKKESFPLTVTSAQKNPTAFYLCASSGDRGRETQYFGPGTRLLVL.

This rearrangement joins TRBV27 to TRBJ1-1; 8 bases are a match to TRBD1. V was clipped by 5 bases and J by 1 base; unmatched bases: 3. Looked up from germline, CDR1 is MNHEY and CDR2 is SMNVEV (reference sequence). This CDR3 has 14 amino acids. CDR3 DNA sequence: TGTGCCAGCAGTGCACAGGGGGAGAACACTGAAGCTTTCTTT. As protein: CASSAQGENTEAFF.

The rearrangement links TRBV5-1 to TRBJ2-3, with 13 bases aligning to TRBD2. The CDR3 is 15 residues long. Germline-derived CDR1 and CDR2 are SGHRS and YFSETQ. V trimming: 2 bases; J trimming: 5 bases; junction bases outside the gene matches: 2. DNA for the CDR3: TGCGCCAGCAGCTTACGACTAGCGGGAGGAGATACGCAGTATTTT. This translates into CASSLRLAGGDTQYF.

This clone came up many times. The V gene is TRBV5-1, the J gene TRBJ2-7, with D perhaps matching TRBD2 (6 bases). V lost 4 bases to trimming and J lost 0 bases, with 14 bases between them. The CDR3 loop spans 15 amino acids. CDR1 and CDR2 (germline): SGHRS, YFSETQ. CDR3: CASSRGSGSSYEQYF. The CDR3 nucleotides read TGCGCCAGCAGCCGCGGTAGCGGAAGCTCCTACGAGCAGTACTTC.

The gene calls are TRBV6-2 or TRBV6-3 and TRBJ1-1; a possible D gene is TRBD1 (6 bases). This CDR3 is built from 13 residues. Looked up from germline, CDR1 is MNHEY and CDR2 is SVGEGT. Trimming removed 5 bases from V and 3 bases from J, with 10 bases in between. CDR3 nucleotides: TGTGCCAGCAGTCCACAGGGATACACTGAAGCTTTCTTT. Amino acids: CASSPQGYTEAFF.

The V and J genes are TRBV2 and TRBJ2-4; perhaps TRBD2 as D (5 bases). V shed 10 bases and J shed 3 bases, with 13 bases lying between them. The CDR3 loop spans 13 amino acids. The germline V gene has CDR1 SNHLY and CDR2 FYNNEI. The CDR3 DNA sequence: TGTGCCACCTCGAAGGACTTCAAAAACATTCAGTACTTC. This sequence encodes CATSKDFKNIQYF.